Given below is one T cell receptor (beta chain) in context. No antigen is known for it. CDR1 is SQVTM and CDR2 is ANQGSEA in the germline V gene. This CDR3 is 16 amino acids long. Trimming took off 3 bases at V and 1 base at J, with 13 bases between the two ends. After extraction with the RNeasy kit, roughly 0.5 to 1 ug of the RNA was reverse transcribed using random hexamers. TCR beta CDR3 was amplified by immunoSEQ covering 54 Vbeta and 13 Jbeta. TCRdb ran MiXCR on the immunoSEQ multiplex PCR reads and lists one entry per CDR3 protein. The sample includes 120,000 to 150,000 distinct CDR3 sequences, approximately 95% seen only once; the top ten take approximately 0.11%. The data originate from a study of CD8 T cells in Susac syndrome. Study outcomes and limitations: As acknowledged by the study, its TCR sequencing and HLA analysis included a relatively small number of individuals.

The authors carried out high-throughput sequencing of TCR beta. They applied it to CD8+ and CD4+ T cells obtained from blood. The TEMRA cells underwent FACS enrichment, while the CD8+ and CD4+ T cells underwent negative isolation. The receptor's source is a human donor with multiple sclerosis. V gene TRBV29-1 combines with J gene TRBJ2-6; D perhaps matches TRBD2 (5 bases). The specimen sequenced was CD4+ T cells from PBMCs. CDR3: CSVEATKKSGANVLTF. The CDR3 bases are TGCAGCGTTGAGGCGACTAAAAAATCTGGGGCCAACGTCCTGACTTTC.